The clone carrying this T cell receptor beta chain occurred once. Its antigen is not identified. The germline gives CDR1 SGHVS, CDR2 FNYEAQ. The CDR3 contains 13 residues. The trim removed 6 bases at V and 3 bases at J, leaving 3 bases unmatched. These data come from a study of cytomegalovirus exposure and HLA in healthy donors. General study findings and limits: In a later analysis, specific HLA alleles were associated with about 18,000 TCR beta sequences at a 0.05 false discovery rate.

This PCR relied on a set of 60 Vbeta primers and 13 Jbeta primers. Assay: immunoSEQ multiplex PCR; the TCRdb copy retains only in-frame clones and omits some. The sample contains 250,000 to 350,000 clones, 70% to 90% of which appear only once. This clonotype was sampled from a woman younger than 35 in good health and CMV-seronegative. The specimen was PBMCs. The chain combines TRBV7-6 with TRBJ1-1, with 8 bases fitting TRBD1. CDR3 nucleotides: TGTGCCAGCAGTTTACAGGGGGACACTGAAGCTTTCTTT. Amino acid sequence: CASSLQGDTEAFF. Variable domain in full (rest from reference TRBV7-6 and TRBJ1-1): GAGVSQSPRYKVTKRGQDVALRCDPISGHVSLYWYRQALGQGPEFLTYFNYEAQQDKSGLPNDRFSAERPEGSISTLTIQRTEQRDSAMYRCASSLQGDTEAFFGQGTRLTVV.